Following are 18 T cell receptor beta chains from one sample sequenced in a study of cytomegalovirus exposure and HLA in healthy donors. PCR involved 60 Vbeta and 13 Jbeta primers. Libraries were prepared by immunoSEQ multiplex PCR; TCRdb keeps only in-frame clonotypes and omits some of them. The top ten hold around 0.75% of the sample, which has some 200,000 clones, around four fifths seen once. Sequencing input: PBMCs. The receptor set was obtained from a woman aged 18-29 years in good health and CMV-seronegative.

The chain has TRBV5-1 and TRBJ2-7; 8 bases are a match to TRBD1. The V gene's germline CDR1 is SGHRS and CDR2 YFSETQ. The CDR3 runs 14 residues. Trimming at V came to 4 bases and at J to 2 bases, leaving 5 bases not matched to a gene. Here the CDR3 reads CASSQTGAAYEQYF. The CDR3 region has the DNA TGCGCCAGCAGCCAGACAGGGGCGGCCTACGAGCAGTACTTC.

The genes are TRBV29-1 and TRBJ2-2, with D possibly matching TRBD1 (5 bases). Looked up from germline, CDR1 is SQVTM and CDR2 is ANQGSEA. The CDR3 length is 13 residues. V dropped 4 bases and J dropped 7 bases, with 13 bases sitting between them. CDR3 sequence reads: CSVARVRDGELFF. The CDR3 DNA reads TGCAGCGTTGCCAGGGTTCGCGACGGGGAGCTGTTTTTT.

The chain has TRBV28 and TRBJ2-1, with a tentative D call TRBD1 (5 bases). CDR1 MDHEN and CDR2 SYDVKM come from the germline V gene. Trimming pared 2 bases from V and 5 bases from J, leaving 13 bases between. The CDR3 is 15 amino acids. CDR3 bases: TGTGCCAGCAGTTTACGGCAGGGTATAAACAATGAGCAGTTCTTC. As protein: CASSLRQGINNEQFF.

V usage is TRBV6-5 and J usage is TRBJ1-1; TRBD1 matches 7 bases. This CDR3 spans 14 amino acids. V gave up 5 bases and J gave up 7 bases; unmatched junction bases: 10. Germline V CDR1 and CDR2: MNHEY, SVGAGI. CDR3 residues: CASSHDRGRGEAFF. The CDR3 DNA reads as TGTGCCAGCAGTCATGATAGGGGGCGCGGTGAAGCTTTCTTT.

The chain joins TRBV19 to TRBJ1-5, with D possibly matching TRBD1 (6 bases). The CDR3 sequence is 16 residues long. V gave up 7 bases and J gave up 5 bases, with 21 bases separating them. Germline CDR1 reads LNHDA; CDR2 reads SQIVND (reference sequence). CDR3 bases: TGTGCCAGTACCAATAGGGGGATCGGGGTCGATCAGCCCCAGCATTTT. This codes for CASTNRGIGVDQPQHF.

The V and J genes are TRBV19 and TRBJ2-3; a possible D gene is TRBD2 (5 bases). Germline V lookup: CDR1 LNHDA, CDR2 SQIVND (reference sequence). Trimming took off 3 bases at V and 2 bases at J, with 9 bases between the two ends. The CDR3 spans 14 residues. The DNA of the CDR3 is TGTGCCAGTAGTATCAAGCGGCCCACAGATACGCAGTATTTT. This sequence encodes CASSIKRPTDTQYF.

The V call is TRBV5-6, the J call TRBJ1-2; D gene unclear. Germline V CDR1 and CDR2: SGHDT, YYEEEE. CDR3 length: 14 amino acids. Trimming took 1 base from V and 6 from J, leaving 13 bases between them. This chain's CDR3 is CASSLKEGSNGYTF. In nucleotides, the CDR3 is TGTGCCAGCAGCTTGAAGGAGGGTAGTAATGGCTACACCTTC. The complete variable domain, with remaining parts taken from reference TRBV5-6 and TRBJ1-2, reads DAGVTQSPTHLIKTRGQQVTLRCSPKSGHDTVSWYQQALGQGPQFIFQYYEEEERQRGNFPDRFSGHQFPNYSSELNVNALLLGDSALYLCASSLKEGSNGYTFGSGTRLTVV.

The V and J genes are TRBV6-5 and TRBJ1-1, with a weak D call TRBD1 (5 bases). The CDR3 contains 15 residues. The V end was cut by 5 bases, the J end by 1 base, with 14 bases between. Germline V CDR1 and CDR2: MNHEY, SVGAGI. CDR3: CASSNGALGNTEAFF. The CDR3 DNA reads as TGTGCCAGCAGTAATGGGGCCTTGGGGAACACTGAAGCTTTCTTT.

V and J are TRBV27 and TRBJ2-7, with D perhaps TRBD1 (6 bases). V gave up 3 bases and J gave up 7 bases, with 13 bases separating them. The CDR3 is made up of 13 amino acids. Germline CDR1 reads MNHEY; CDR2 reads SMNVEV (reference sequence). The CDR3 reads CASSLAWGREQYF. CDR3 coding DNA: TGTGCCAGCAGTTTGGCCTGGGGGCGGGAGCAGTACTTC.

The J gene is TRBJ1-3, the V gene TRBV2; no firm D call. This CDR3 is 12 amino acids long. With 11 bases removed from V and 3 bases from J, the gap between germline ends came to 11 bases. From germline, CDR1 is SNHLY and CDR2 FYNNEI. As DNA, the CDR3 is TGTGCCTCCGGAGGGTATGGAAACACCATATATTTT. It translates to CASGGYGNTIYF.

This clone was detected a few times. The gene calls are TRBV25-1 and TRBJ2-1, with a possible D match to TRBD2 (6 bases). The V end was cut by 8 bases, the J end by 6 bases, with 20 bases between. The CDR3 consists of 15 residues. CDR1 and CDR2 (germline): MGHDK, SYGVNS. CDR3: CASGMGSGGANEQFF. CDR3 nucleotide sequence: TGTGCCAGCGGGATGGGCAGCGGAGGGGCCAATGAGCAGTTCTTC.

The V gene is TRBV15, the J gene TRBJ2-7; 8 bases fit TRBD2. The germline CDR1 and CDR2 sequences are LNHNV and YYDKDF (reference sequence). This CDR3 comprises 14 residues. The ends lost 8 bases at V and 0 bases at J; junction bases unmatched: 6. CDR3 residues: CATLDTSGSYEQYF. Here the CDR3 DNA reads TGTGCCACCCTGGACACTAGCGGCTCCTACGAGCAGTACTTC.

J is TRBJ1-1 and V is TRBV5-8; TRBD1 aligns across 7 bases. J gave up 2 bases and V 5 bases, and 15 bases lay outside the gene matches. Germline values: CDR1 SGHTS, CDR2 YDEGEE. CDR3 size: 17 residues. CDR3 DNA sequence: TGTGCCAGCAGGCTAACCCTAAAAGGGACAGTCAACACTGAAGCTTTCTTT. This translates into CASRLTLKGTVNTEAFF.

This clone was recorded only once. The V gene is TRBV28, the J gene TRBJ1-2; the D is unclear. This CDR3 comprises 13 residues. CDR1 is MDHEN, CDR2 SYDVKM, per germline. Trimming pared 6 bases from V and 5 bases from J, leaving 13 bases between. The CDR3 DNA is TGTGCCAGCAGGAAAGTAGGGAGATATGGCTACACCTTC. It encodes CASRKVGRYGYTF.

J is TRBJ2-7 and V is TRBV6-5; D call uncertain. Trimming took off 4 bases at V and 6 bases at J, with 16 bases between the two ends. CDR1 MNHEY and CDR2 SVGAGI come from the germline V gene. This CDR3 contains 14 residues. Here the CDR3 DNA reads TGTGCCAGCAGTTCCACCCTGTGGGCCGGCGAGCAGTACTTC. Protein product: CASSSTLWAGEQYF.

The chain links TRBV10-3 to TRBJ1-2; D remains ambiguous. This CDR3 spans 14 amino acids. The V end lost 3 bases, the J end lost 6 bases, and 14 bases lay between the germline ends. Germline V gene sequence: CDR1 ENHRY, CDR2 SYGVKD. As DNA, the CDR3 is TGTGCCATCAGTGAAGGGAGACGGACTAATGGCTACACCTTC. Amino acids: CAISEGRRTNGYTF.

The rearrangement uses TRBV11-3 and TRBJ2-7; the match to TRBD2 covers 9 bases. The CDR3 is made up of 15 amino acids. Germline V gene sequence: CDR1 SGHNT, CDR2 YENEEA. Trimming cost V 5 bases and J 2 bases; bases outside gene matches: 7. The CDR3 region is CASSPTGLATYEQYF. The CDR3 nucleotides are TGTGCCAGCAGCCCTACGGGACTAGCAACCTACGAGCAGTACTTC.

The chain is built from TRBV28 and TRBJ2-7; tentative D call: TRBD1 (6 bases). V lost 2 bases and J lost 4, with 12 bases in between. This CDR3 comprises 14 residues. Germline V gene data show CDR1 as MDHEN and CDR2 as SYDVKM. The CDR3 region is CASSLGQSEYEQYF. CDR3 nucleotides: TGTGCCAGCAGTTTAGGACAGAGCGAATACGAGCAGTACTTC.